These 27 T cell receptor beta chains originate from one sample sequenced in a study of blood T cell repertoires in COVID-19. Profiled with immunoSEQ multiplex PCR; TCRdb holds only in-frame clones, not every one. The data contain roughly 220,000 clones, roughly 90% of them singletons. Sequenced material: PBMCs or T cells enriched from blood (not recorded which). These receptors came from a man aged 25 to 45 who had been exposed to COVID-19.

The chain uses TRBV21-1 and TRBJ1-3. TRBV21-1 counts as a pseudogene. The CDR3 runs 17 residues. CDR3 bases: TGTGCCAGCAGCCTACCTGATGCATGCACCTCTGGAAACACCATATATTTT. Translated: CASSLPDACTSGNTIYF.

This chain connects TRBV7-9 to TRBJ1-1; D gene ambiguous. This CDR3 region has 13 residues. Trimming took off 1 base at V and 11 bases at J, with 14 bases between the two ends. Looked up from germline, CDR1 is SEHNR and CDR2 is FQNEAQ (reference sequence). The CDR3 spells CASSLGPGRDAFF. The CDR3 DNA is TGTGCCAGCAGCTTAGGTCCGGGGAGGGATGCTTTCTTT.

The CDR3 DNA reads TGTGCCAGCAGCTTATCTGGGCACGATGAGCAGTTCTTC. It yields the protein CASSLSGHDEQFF. The chain uses TRBV11-3 and TRBJ2-1; no firm D call. Trimming removed 2 bases at V and 8 bases at J, with 10 bases between. The CDR3 sequence is 13 residues long. Germline V gene data show CDR1 as SGHNT and CDR2 as YENEEA.

In DNA, the CDR3 is TGTGCCAGCAGCTTGGTCAACAGCAGGGAGACCCAGTACTTC. As protein: CASSLVNSRETQYF. V is TRBV5-5 and J is TRBJ2-5; D call uncertain. V gave up 0 bases and J gave up 5 bases, with 11 bases separating them. This CDR3 has 14 amino acids. Germline V gene data show CDR1 as SGHKS and CDR2 as YYEKEE (reference sequence).

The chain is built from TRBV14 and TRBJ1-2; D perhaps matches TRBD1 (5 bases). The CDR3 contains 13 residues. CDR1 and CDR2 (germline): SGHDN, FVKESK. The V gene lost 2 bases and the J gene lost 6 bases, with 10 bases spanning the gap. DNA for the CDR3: TGTGCCAGCAGCCAACAGGGCTTTCATGGCTACACCTTC. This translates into CASSQQGFHGYTF.

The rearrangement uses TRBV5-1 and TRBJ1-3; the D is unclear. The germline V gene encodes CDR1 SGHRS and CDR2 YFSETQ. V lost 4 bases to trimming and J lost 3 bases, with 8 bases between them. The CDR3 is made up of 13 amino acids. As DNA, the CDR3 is TGCGCCAGCAGCCTCGGGGATGGAAACACCATATATTTT. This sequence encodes CASSLGDGNTIYF.

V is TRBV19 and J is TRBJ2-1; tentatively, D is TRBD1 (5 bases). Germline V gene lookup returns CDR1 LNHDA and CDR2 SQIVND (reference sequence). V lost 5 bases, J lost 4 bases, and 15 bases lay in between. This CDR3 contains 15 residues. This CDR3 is CASSHPPTVYNEQFF. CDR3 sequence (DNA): TGTGCCAGTAGTCACCCACCGACAGTTTACAATGAGCAGTTCTTC.

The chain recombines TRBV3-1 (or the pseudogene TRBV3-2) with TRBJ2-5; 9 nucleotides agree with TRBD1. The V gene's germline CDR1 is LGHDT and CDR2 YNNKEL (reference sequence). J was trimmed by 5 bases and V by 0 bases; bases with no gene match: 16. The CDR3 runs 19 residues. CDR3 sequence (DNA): TGTGCCAGCAGCCAAGATATAGGACTAGGGGACAGGGTAGATGAGACCCAGTACTTC. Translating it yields CASSQDIGLGDRVDETQYF.

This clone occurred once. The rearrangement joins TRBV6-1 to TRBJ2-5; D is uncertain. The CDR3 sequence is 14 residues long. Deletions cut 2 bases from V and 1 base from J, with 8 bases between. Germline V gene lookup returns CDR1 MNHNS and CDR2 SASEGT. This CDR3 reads CASSERYSQETQYF. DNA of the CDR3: TGTGCCAGCAGTGAAAGGTACAGCCAAGAGACCCAGTACTTC.

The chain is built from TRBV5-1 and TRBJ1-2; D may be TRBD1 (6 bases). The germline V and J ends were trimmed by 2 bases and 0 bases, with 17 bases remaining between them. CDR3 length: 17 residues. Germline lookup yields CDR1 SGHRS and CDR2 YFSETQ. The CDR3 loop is CASSFGTITGANYGYTF. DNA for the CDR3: TGCGCCAGCAGCTTCGGGACAATTACTGGTGCTAACTATGGCTACACCTTC. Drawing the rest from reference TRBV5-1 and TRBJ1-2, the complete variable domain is KAGVTQTPRYLIKTRGQQVTLSCSPISGHRSVSWYQQTPGQGLQFLFEYFSETQRNKGNFPGRFSGRQFSNSRSEMNVSTLELGDSALYLCASSFGTITGANYGYTFGSGTRLTVV.

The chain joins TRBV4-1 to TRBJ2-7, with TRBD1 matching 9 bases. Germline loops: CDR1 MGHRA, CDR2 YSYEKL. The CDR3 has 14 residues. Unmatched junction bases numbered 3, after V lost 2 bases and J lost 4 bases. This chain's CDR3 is CASSQTTGGYEQYF. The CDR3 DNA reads TGCGCCAGCAGCCAAACGACAGGGGGGTACGAGCAGTACTTC.

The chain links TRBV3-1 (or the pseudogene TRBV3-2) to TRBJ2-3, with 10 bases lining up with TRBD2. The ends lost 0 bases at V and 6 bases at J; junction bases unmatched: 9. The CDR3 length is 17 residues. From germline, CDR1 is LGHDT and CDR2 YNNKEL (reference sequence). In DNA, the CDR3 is TGTGCCAGCAGCCAAGAGTTGGAGCGGGGGGGCCGGGATACGCAGTATTTT. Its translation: CASSQELERGGRDTQYF.

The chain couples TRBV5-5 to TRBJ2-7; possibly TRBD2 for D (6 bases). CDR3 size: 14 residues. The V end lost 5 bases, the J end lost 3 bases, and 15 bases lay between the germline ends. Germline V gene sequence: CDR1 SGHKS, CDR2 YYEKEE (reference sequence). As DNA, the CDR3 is TGTGCCAGCAGATTTAGGCAGGGACTCTACGAGCAGTACTTC. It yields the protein CASRFRQGLYEQYF.

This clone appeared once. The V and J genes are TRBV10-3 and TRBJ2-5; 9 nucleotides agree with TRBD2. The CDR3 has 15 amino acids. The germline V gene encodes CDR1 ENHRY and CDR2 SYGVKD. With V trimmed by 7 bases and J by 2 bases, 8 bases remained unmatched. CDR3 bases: TGTGCCATCAAGGCGTGGGCGGGGGGGCAAGAGACCCAGTACTTC. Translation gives CAIKAWAGGQETQYF.

CDR3 loop: CASSSSYGYTF. DNA for the CDR3: TGTGCCAGCTCATCGAGCTATGGCTACACCTTC. The V gene is TRBV18, the J gene TRBJ1-2; D unclear. Germline V gives CDR1 KGHSH, CDR2 LQKENI. V was shortened by 5 bases and J by 4 bases, with 5 bases between the two germline ends. The CDR3 extends over 11 amino acids.

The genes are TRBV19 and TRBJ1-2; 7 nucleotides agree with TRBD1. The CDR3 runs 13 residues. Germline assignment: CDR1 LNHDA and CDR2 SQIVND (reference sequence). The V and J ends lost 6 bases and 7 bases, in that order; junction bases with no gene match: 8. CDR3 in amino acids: CASSRQGRGGYTF. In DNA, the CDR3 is TGTGCCAGTAGCCGACAGGGACGGGGTGGCTACACCTTC.

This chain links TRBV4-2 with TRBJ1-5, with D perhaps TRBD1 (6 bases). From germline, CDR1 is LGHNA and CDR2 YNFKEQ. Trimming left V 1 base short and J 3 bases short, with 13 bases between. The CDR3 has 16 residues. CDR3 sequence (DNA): TGTGCCAGCAGCCAAGCGACAGGCGTGAACAATCAGCCCCAGCATTTT. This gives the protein CASSQATGVNNQPQHF.

Written as DNA, the CDR3 is TGTGCCAGCAGTACTGACAGCAGCTCCTACAATGAGCAGTTCTTC. This sequence encodes CASSTDSSSYNEQFF. V is TRBV6-5 and J is TRBJ2-1; weak D call: TRBD1 (5 bases). The CDR3 runs 15 residues. Trimming took off 5 bases at V and 0 bases at J, with 11 bases between the two ends. Germline V gene sequence: CDR1 MNHEY, CDR2 SVGAGI.

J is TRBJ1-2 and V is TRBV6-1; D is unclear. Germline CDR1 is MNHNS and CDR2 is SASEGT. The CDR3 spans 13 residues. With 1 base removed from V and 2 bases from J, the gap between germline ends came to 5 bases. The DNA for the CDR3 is TGTGCCAGCAGTGAAGTACAGAACTATGGCTACACCTTC. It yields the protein CASSEVQNYGYTF.

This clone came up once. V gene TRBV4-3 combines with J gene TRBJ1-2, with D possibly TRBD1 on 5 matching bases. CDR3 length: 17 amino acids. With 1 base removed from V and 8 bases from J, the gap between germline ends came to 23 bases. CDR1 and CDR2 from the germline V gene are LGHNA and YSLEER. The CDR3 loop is CASSQVLRQGRVSGYTF. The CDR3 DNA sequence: TGCGCCAGCAGCCAAGTCCTTAGACAAGGCAGGGTGTCAGGCTACACCTTC.

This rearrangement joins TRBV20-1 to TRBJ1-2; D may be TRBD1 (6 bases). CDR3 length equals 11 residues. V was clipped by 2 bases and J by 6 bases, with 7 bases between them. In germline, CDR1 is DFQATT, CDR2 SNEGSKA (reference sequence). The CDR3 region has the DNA TGCAGTGCTAGAACAGGGAATGGCTACACCTTC. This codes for CSARTGNGYTF.

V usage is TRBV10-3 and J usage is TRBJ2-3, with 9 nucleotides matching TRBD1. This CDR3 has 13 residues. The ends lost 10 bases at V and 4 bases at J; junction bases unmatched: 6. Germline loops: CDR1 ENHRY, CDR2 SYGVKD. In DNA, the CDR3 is TGTGCCAGCCGGGACAGGGAGCCAGATACGCAGTATTTT. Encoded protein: CASRDREPDTQYF.

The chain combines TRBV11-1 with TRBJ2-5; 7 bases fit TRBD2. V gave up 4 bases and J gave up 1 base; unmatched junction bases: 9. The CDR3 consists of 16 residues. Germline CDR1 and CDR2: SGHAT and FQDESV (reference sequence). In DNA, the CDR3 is TGTGCCAGCAGCTACGGGGCTAGCGGCATCCAAGAGACCCAGTACTTC. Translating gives CASSYGASGIQETQYF.

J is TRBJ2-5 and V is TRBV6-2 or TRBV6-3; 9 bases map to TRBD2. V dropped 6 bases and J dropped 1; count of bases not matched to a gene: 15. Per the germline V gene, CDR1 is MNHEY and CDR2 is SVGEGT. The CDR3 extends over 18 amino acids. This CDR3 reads CASSPPGAGGGSQETQYF. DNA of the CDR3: TGTGCCAGCAGCCCCCCCGGTGCGGGGGGGGGAAGCCAAGAGACCCAGTACTTC.

The CDR3 coding sequence is TGTGCCAGCAGTTCCGGGACAGGGGCTTGGGGAAAAGGCTACACCTTC. Its protein product is CASSSGTGAWGKGYTF. The V call is TRBV2, the J call TRBJ1-2, with 10 bases fitting TRBD1. The ends lost 5 bases at V and 8 bases at J; junction bases unmatched: 14. CDR3 size: 16 residues. In germline, CDR1 is SNHLY, CDR2 FYNNEI.

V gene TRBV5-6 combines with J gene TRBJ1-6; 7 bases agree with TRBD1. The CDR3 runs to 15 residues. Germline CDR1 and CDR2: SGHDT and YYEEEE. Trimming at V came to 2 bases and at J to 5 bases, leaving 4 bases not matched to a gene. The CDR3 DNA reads TGTGCCAGCAGCTTTAGGGGGCTCAATAATTCACCCCTCCACTTT. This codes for CASSFRGLNNSPLHF. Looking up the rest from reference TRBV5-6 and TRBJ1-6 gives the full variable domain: DAGVTQSPTHLIKTRGQQVTLRCSPKSGHDTVSWYQQALGQGPQFIFQYYEEEERQRGNFPDRFSGHQFPNYSSELNVNALLLGDSALYLCASSFRGLNNSPLHFGNGTRLTVT.

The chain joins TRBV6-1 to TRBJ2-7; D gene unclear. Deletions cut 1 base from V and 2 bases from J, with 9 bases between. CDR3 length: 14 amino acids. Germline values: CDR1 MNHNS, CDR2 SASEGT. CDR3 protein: CASSEGGLPYEQYF. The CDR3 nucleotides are TGTGCCAGCAGTGAAGGAGGTCTCCCCTACGAGCAGTACTTC.